The 27 T cell receptor beta chains below come from one sample, sequenced in a study of blood T cell repertoires in COVID-19. Produced via immunoSEQ multiplex PCR; TCRdb's table is partial and in-frame only. The data contain fewer than 350,000 clones, 75% to 90% of them seen just once; the ten biggest clones take up 4.1%. Sequencing was performed on PBMCs or T cells enriched from blood (not recorded which). Receptors were obtained from a woman aged 30 to 39 with acute COVID-19.

The chain is built from TRBV19 and TRBJ2-2; 9 bases are a match to TRBD2. V shed 7 bases and J 0 bases; nucleotides not matched to a gene: 9. This CDR3 contains 17 residues. CDR1 is LNHDA and CDR2 is SQIVND in the germline V gene (reference sequence). This chain's CDR3 is CASKLMAGGSNTGELFF. CDR3 in DNA: TGTGCCAGTAAGCTGATGGCGGGAGGGTCGAACACCGGGGAGCTGTTTTTT.

This rearrangement joins TRBV12-3 or TRBV12-4 to TRBJ1-1, with D tentatively TRBD1 (6 bases). The CDR3 has 13 amino acids. V was cut by 6 bases and J by 2 bases, with 10 bases left in between. CDR3 protein: CASRTRGNTEAFF. CDR3 DNA: TGTGCCAGCAGAACCAGGGGCAACACTGAAGCTTTCTTT.

The chain uses TRBV28 and TRBJ1-6; 9 positions match TRBD1. Trimming took 7 bases from V and 10 from J; bases not matched to a gene: 8. CDR3 length: 14 residues. Germline V gives CDR1 MDHEN, CDR2 SYDVKM. For the CDR3, the DNA is TGTGCCAGCACAACGGACAGGGGTGACTCACCCCTCCACTTT. The encoded protein is CASTTDRGDSPLHF.

The rearrangement links TRBV2 to TRBJ2-3; D remains unclear. Germline V gene data show CDR1 as SNHLY and CDR2 as FYNNEI. CDR3 length: 15 residues. V gave up 2 bases and J gave up 1 base, with 10 bases separating them. CDR3 protein: CASSEKVRGTDTQYF. CDR3 nucleotide sequence: TGTGCCAGCAGTGAAAAAGTACGCGGCACAGATACGCAGTATTTT.

The chain recombines TRBV19 with TRBJ2-1, with 8 bases fitting TRBD1. Unmatched junction bases numbered 9, after V lost 3 bases and J lost 8 bases. The CDR3 length is 15 residues. Germline lookup yields CDR1 LNHDA and CDR2 SQIVND (reference sequence). The CDR3 sequence: CASSMSTGGLYEQFF. The CDR3 DNA reads TGTGCCAGTAGTATGTCTACAGGGGGTCTGTATGAGCAGTTCTTC.

The chain couples TRBV3-1 (or the pseudogene TRBV3-2) to TRBJ2-6; 7 bases line up with TRBD1. The CDR3 contains 16 residues. V gave up 4 bases and J gave up 3 bases; unmatched junction bases: 6. The germline gives CDR1 LGHDT, CDR2 YNNKEL (reference sequence). The CDR3 coding sequence is TGTGCCAGCAGCCGACGCACAGGGGTTGGGGCCAACGTCCTGACTTTC. Translated, it gives CASSRRTGVGANVLTF.

The V call is TRBV11-3, the J call TRBJ2-2; 8 nucleotides align to TRBD1. The CDR3 totals 14 residues. From germline, CDR1 is SGHNT and CDR2 YENEEA. Germline trimming cut 6 bases from V and 3 bases from J; bases unmatched to any gene: 3. The CDR3 protein is CASSTGGYTGELFF. For the CDR3, the DNA is TGTGCCAGCAGTACAGGGGGATACACCGGGGAGCTGTTTTTT.

The J gene is TRBJ2-7, the V gene TRBV5-4; TRBD2 is a possible D gene (5 bases). Between the trimmed V and J ends, which lost 1 base and 5 bases, there was a span of 10 bases. Germline values: CDR1 SGHNT, CDR2 YYREEE (reference sequence). The CDR3 is made up of 13 amino acids. The CDR3 DNA is TGTGCCAGCAGCTTGTGGACTCGTGACGAGCAGTACTTC. As protein: CASSLWTRDEQYF.

The chain joins TRBV10-3 to TRBJ2-3, with 7 bases fitting TRBD2. The V segment lost 5 bases and the J segment 6 bases; nucleotides outside the gene matches: 14. The CDR3 is 16 residues long. CDR1 is ENHRY and CDR2 is SYGVKD in the germline V gene. Here the CDR3 DNA reads TGTGCCATCAGTAGTCCCCCAGCGGGGCTGTATGATACGCAGTATTTT. Translation gives CAISSPPAGLYDTQYF.

The J gene is TRBJ1-5, the V gene TRBV19; D gene ambiguous. The CDR3 has 15 residues. Germline-derived CDR1 and CDR2 are LNHDA and SQIVND (reference sequence). The V end lost 5 bases, the J end lost 9 bases, and 20 bases lay between the germline ends. CDR3 protein: CASSSYEGAERPQHF. CDR3 nucleotides: TGTGCCAGTAGTTCGTATGAGGGAGCCGAGCGGCCCCAGCATTTT.

This clone was seen once. The chain joins TRBV18 to TRBJ1-3; D uncertain. Trimming pared 1 base from V and 4 bases from J, leaving 17 bases between. Germline values: CDR1 KGHSH, CDR2 LQKENI. This CDR3 is 17 amino acids long. Written as DNA, the CDR3 is TGTGCCAGCTCACCACTTGAGACGGCCTCTAGGGGAAACACCATATATTTT. Translated, it gives CASSPLETASRGNTIYF.

This chain connects TRBV29-1 to TRBJ1-1, with 9 bases aligning to TRBD1. This CDR3 is built from 15 residues. Germline V gene data show CDR1 as SQVTM and CDR2 as ANQGSEA. With V trimmed by 4 bases and J by 6 bases, 12 bases remained unmatched. In nucleotides, the CDR3 is TGCAGCGTTGTCGGAGGGGACAGGGATACTTCTGAAGCTTTCTTT. The encoded protein is CSVVGGDRDTSEAFF.

This chain connects TRBV9 to TRBJ1-5, with D unresolved. This CDR3 spans 14 amino acids. V lost 0 bases, J lost 6 bases, and 10 bases lay in between. From germline, CDR1 is SGDLS and CDR2 YYNGEE. This CDR3 is CASSVGPGSQPQHF. The CDR3 region has the DNA TGTGCCAGCAGCGTAGGTCCAGGTTCTCAGCCCCAGCATTTT.

This clone was seen only a few times. J is TRBJ2-3 and V is TRBV6-5; D might be TRBD1 (5 bases). Trimming cost V 6 bases and J 3 bases, with 16 bases left between them. The CDR3 runs to 15 residues. Germline V gene sequence: CDR1 MNHEY, CDR2 SVGAGI. This CDR3 is CASSLHLGATDTQYF. For the CDR3, the DNA is TGTGCCAGCAGCCTACACCTAGGGGCGACAGATACGCAGTATTTT.

This clone has more than one count but fewer than ten. J is TRBJ2-7 and V is TRBV30, with a possible D match to TRBD2 (6 bases). Germline V gene sequence: CDR1 GTSNPN, CDR2 SVGIG (reference sequence). V lost 0 bases, J lost 0 bases, and 15 bases lay in between. CDR3 length: 16 amino acids. CDR3 in amino acids: CAWSVPGGASSYEQYF. CDR3 DNA sequence: TGTGCCTGGAGTGTACCAGGAGGGGCCAGCTCCTACGAGCAGTACTTC. Filled out from reference TRBV30 and TRBJ2-7, the complete variable domain reads SQTIHQWPATLVQPVGSPLSLECTVEGTSNPNLYWYRQAAGRGLQLLFYSVGIGQISSEVPQNLSASRPQDRQFILSSKKLLLSDSGFYLCAWSVPGGASSYEQYFGPGTRLTVT.

The chain joins TRBV28 to TRBJ2-1, with 11 bases identical to TRBD2. The V segment lost 4 bases and the J segment 5 bases; nucleotides outside the gene matches: 13. Germline V gene data show CDR1 as MDHEN and CDR2 as SYDVKM. The CDR3 sequence is 18 residues long. The CDR3 loop reads CASSSIAGGPVRHNEQFF. The CDR3 coding sequence is TGTGCCAGCAGTTCCATAGCGGGAGGGCCAGTAAGGCACAATGAGCAGTTCTTC. Based on the CDR3 plus reference TRBV28 and TRBJ2-1, the full variable domain is DVKVTQSSRYLVKRTGEKVFLECVQDMDHENMFWYRQDPGLGLRLIYFSYDVKMKEKGDIPEGYSVSREKKERFSLILESASTNQTSMYLCASSSIAGGPVRHNEQFFGPGTRLTVL.

This chain connects TRBV2 to TRBJ1-3; 7 bases agree with TRBD1. Per germline, CDR1 SNHLY and CDR2 FYNNEI. Trimming at V came to 7 bases and at J to 0 bases, leaving 6 bases not matched to a gene. This CDR3 is built from 15 residues. CDR3 in DNA: TGTGCCAGCAAAGTTCAGGGGGACTCTGGAAACACCATATATTTT. Translating gives CASKVQGDSGNTIYF.

V gene TRBV6-5 combines with J gene TRBJ1-6, with a tentative D call TRBD1 (5 bases). Germline values: CDR1 MNHEY, CDR2 SVGAGI. The CDR3 is 15 amino acids. V dropped 2 bases and J dropped 6 bases, with 11 bases sitting between them. The CDR3 DNA is TGTGCCAGCAGTTACAGGGGTCAGGGTAATTCACCCCTCCACTTT. It codes for CASSYRGQGNSPLHF.

The CDR3 region has the DNA TGCGCCAGCAGCCAATTAAACAGGGGTGGACTAGCGGTTTACAATGAGCAGTTCTTC. As protein: CASSQLNRGGLAVYNEQFF. V gene TRBV4-1 combines with J gene TRBJ2-1, with TRBD2 matching over 10 bases. V shed 2 bases, J shed 4 bases, and the junction held 14 bases outside the gene matches. The CDR3 is made up of 19 amino acids. Germline V CDR1 and CDR2: MGHRA, YSYEKL.

The rearrangement uses TRBV12-3 or TRBV12-4 and TRBJ2-7, with D unclear. CDR3 length: 11 residues. Trimming removed 3 bases at V and 7 bases at J, with 7 bases between. The CDR3 DNA reads TGTGCCAGCAGTTTCCGGCGGGAGCAGTACTTC. It codes for CASSFRREQYF.

This clone was seen more than once but under ten times. The chain employs TRBV28 and TRBJ1-5; 10 nucleotides agree with TRBD1. This CDR3 is built from 15 residues. Germline values: CDR1 MDHEN, CDR2 SYDVKM. V was pared by 5 bases and J by 7 bases, with 8 bases of the junction left unmatched. In DNA form, the CDR3 reads TGTGCCAGCAGTAGGGGACAGGGGAGGTGGCAGCCCCAGCATTTT. Translated, it gives CASSRGQGRWQPQHF.

V and J are TRBV5-4 and TRBJ2-3; 8 bases are a match to TRBD2. V was pared by 0 bases and J by 5 bases, with 5 bases of the junction left unmatched. From germline, CDR1 is SGHNT and CDR2 YYREEE (reference sequence). CDR3 length: 15 residues. The DNA of the CDR3 is TGTGCCAGCAGCTTGGTGGAGCTAGCGGGAGATACGCAGTATTTT. Translating it yields CASSLVELAGDTQYF.

The chain links TRBV2 to TRBJ2-1; 10 nucleotides line up with TRBD2. The CDR3 is made up of 19 amino acids. Trimming took 0 bases from V and 2 from J; bases not matched to a gene: 10. Per germline, CDR1 SNHLY and CDR2 FYNNEI. DNA of the CDR3: TGTGCCAGCAGTGAAGCCCTAGCCTGGACTAGCGGAGCCTACAATGAGCAGTTCTTC. Its translation is CASSEALAWTSGAYNEQFF.

This clone appeared once. The chain has TRBV5-1 and TRBJ2-3; 10 bases are a match to TRBD2. Losses at the gene ends were 4 bases for V and 6 bases for J; bases not matched to a gene: 14. Germline V gene data show CDR1 as SGHRS and CDR2 as YFSETQ. The CDR3 length is 17 residues. CDR3 amino acids: CASSRDSGSSGSDTQYF. In DNA form, the CDR3 reads TGCGCCAGCAGCCGGGATTCTGGGTCTAGCGGGAGCGATACGCAGTATTTT.

This chain connects TRBV29-1 to TRBJ2-7; tentatively, D is TRBD1 (6 bases). This CDR3 is 14 amino acids long. Deletions cut 4 bases from V and 2 bases from J, with 15 bases between. Looked up from germline, CDR1 is SQVTM and CDR2 is ANQGSEA. CDR3 protein: CSVVAGGPPYEQYF. In DNA, the CDR3 is TGCAGCGTTGTTGCTGGGGGCCCCCCCTACGAGCAGTACTTC.

Only one count was recorded for this clone. The chain uses TRBV28 and TRBJ1-1; 9 bases are a match to TRBD1. V shed 2 bases, J shed 4 bases, and the junction held 2 bases outside the gene matches. From germline, CDR1 is MDHEN and CDR2 SYDVKM. This CDR3 contains 14 residues. CDR3: CASSLLQGATEAFF. The CDR3 coding sequence is TGTGCCAGCAGTTTACTACAGGGGGCCACTGAAGCTTTCTTT.

J is TRBJ1-2 and V is TRBV29-1; 9 positions agree with TRBD1. The length of the CDR3 is 15 residues. V dropped 4 bases and J dropped 3; count of bases not matched to a gene: 9. Germline CDR1 SQVTM, CDR2 ANQGSEA. The DNA for the CDR3 is TGCAGCGTTGCTCCGCCCGGGACAGGGTACTATGGCTACACCTTC. Its translation is CSVAPPGTGYYGYTF.